Listed below are T cell receptor beta chains from one sample, sequenced in a study of T cells after posttransplantation cyclophosphamide. The table came from immunoSEQ multiplex PCR; TCRdb's copy has only in-frame clones and leaves some out. Here the sample spans about 10,000 clones, around 80% being singletons. The source was PBMCs, collected approximately 1,900 days after a stem cell transplant with posttransplant cyclophosphamide. These TCRs come from a female patient in her forties who received an allogeneic stem cell transplant from a related donor, was CMV-positive, and had no GVHD. Part of the T cell pool may stem from the graft donor. Both conserved end residues are part of each CDR3. D genes are given only for firm matches. Only part of the rows carry a size: once, few, many, or a class if the clone is expanded.

j_call clone_size v_call d_call cdr3_nt cdr3_aa
TRBJ1-2 NA TRBV2 TRBD1 TGTGCCAGCTCTTATACAGGGGACGGCTACACCTTC CASSYTGDGYTF
TRBJ2-7 once TRBV2 NA TGTGCCAGCAGTGAGGGGCCAGGGCCCTACGAGCAGTACTTC CASSEGPGPYEQYF
TRBJ2-2 NA TRBV19 TRBD2 TGTGCCACCCGGACTAGCGGGGGGGTCAACACCGGGGAGCTGTTTTTT CATRTSGGVNTGELFF
TRBJ1-4 NA TRBV27 TRBD1 TGTGCCAGCACCCCTACAGGGGTATCTAGGGCAACTAATGAAAAACTGTTTTTT CASTPTGVSRATNEKLFF
TRBJ2-7 NA TRBV5-1 NA TGCGCCAGCAGCATAGCCCTGACGAAATACGAGCAGTACTTC CASSIALTKYEQYF
TRBJ1-5 NA TRBV28 NA TGTGCCAGCAAAACTCGCGCCACTGGAGGCAGCAATCAGCCCCAGCATTTT CASKTRATGGSNQPQHF
TRBJ2-3 few TRBV7-3 NA TGTGCCAGCAGCTCCGGAGGCACAGATACGCAGTATTTT CASSSGGTDTQYF
TRBJ1-1 NA TRBV7-9 TRBD1 TGTGCCAGCAGCTTGGGGCAGGGGGTCTCGCGGAACACTGAAGCTTTCTTT CASSLGQGVSRNTEAFF
TRBJ2-2 NA TRBV5-4 NA TGTGCCAGCAGCTTGTTCGGGTCGTCCGGGGAGCTGTTTTTT CASSLFGSSGELFF
TRBJ2-2 NA TRBV18 NA TGTGCCAGCTCACCCCCTTCTACCGGGGAGCTGTTTTTT CASSPPSTGELFF
TRBJ1-1 NA TRBV5-1 NA TGCGCCAGCAGCTGGACAGAGGGGTACACTGAAGCTTTCTTT CASSWTEGYTEAFF
TRBJ1-3 NA TRBV5-4 NA TGTGCCAGCACCCCCGGGGGTAGTGGAAACACCATATATTTT CASTPGGSGNTIYF
TRBJ1-5 NA TRBV7-2 NA TGTGCCAGCAGCCGCGCTATTTTCGGGAATCAGCCCCAGCATTTT CASSRAIFGNQPQHF
TRBJ2-4 NA TRBV27 NA TGTGCCAGCAGTCAGACCCAGGCAGGCAACATTCAGTACTTC CASSQTQAGNIQYF
TRBJ2-3 NA TRBV5-1 TRBD2 TGCGCCAGCAGCTTTACTAGCGGGGGTTACACAGATACGCAGTATTTT CASSFTSGGYTDTQYF
TRBJ2-1 NA TRBV7-3 NA TGTGCCAGCAGCTCCCGAACGGGGAAAGATGAGCAGTTCTTC CASSSRTGKDEQFF
TRBJ1-6 NA TRBV5-1 TRBD1 TGCGCCAGCAGCCCCCGACAGGGGATGACGGATTCACCCCTCCACTTT CASSPRQGMTDSPLHF
TRBJ2-1 once TRBV10-1 TRBD2 TGCGCCAGCAGGGGAACCCTAGCGGGGAGTACCTACAATGAGCAGTTCTTC CASRGTLAGSTYNEQFF
TRBJ2-1 once TRBV6-5 NA TGTGCCAGCAGTACTGGCCCAGGTCACAATGAGCAGTTCTTC CASSTGPGHNEQFF
TRBJ2-7 few TRBV6-5 NA TGTGCCAGCAGTTACTCGCGCCAGGGTACCTACGAGCAGTACTTC CASSYSRQGTYEQYF
TRBJ2-2 NA TRBV2 TRBD1 TGTGCCAGCGGTCGGGGACAGGGGGCAATCGGGGAGCTGTTTTTT CASGRGQGAIGELFF
TRBJ2-7 NA TRBV19 TRBD2 TGTGCCAGTACCTCGGGACTAGCGGGGGATGAGCAGTACTTC CASTSGLAGDEQYF
TRBJ1-1 NA TRBV5-4 TRBD1 TGTGCCAGCAGCTTCGGAGGGGGCAAGGTCACTGAAGCTTTCTTT CASSFGGGKVTEAFF
TRBJ1-3 NA TRBV2 TRBD1 TGTGCCAGCAGTGCGGGACAGCCGTCCTCTGGAAACACCATATATTTT CASSAGQPSSGNTIYF
TRBJ1-1 NA TRBV28 NA TGTGCCAGCAGTCCGACCCGTAGAAGAAGCGGAGCTTTCTTT CASSPTRRRSGAFF
TRBJ1-5 NA TRBV21-1 NA TGTGCCAGCAGCAAAGAGCGCAGGGGGCAGGATCAGCCCCAGCATTTT CASSKERRGQDQPQHF
TRBJ2-7 NA TRBV6-5 NA TGTGCCAGCAGCCTTATACAGGGGAGGTACGAGCAGTACTTC CASSLIQGRYEQYF
TRBJ1-1 NA TRBV9 NA TGTGCCAGCAGCGTAGCGATGGGGCTTGTCACTGAAGCTTTCTTT CASSVAMGLVTEAFF
TRBJ1-6 NA TRBV11-1 NA TGTGCCAGCAGCTTTAGGGGCAATAATTCACCCCTCCACTTT CASSFRGNNSPLHF
TRBJ1-1 once TRBV4-2 NA TGTGCCAGCAGCCATCCGGGGGACACTGAAGCTTTCTTT CASSHPGDTEAFF